This T cell receptor (beta chain) is drawn from a study of blood T cell repertoires in COVID-19. Per the original methods: Estimation of nucleated cell counts was performed using reference gene primer amplification. Profiled with immunoSEQ multiplex PCR; TCRdb holds only in-frame clones, not every one. V and J calls plus clone size are reproduced from that table; the DNA served to infer D and trimming. This sample has approximately 240,000 clones; around 87% occur once, and the top ten carry around 2.9%. Germline V gene data show CDR1 as SGHRS and CDR2 as YFSETQ. The CDR3 length is 15 residues. V dropped 4 bases and J dropped 2 bases, with 15 bases sitting between them.

This sequence originates from a woman aged 30 to 39 who had recovered from COVID-19. The source material was peripheral blood. The gene calls are TRBV5-1 and TRBJ2-5; a possible D gene is TRBD2 (6 bases). This CDR3 reads CASSLGLLGQETQYF. CDR3 sequence (DNA): TGCGCCAGCAGCCTGGGACTCCTAGGACAAGAGACCCAGTACTTC.